Each of the 2 T cell receptor beta chains below was sequenced from the same sample in a study of T cell repertoires in cytomegalovirus infection (dated by TCRdb to about 2019). The sequencer was an Illumina HiSeq 1500. The public reads were run again by TCRdb, first through fastp at Q25 and then through MiXCR, and only productive beta chains were kept. Records with the same CDR3 protein are collapsed into one entry carrying the most frequent genes and DNA. In this sample the table shows fewer than 350,000 distinct CDR3 sequences, 8% to 9.5% of which occur a single time. The top ten hold approximately 4.7% of the sample. The source material was PBMCs. Every receptor here comes from a human donor in good health (CMV status not recorded). Some clones in this sample may be carry-over from other donors' samples.

This clonotype showed up many times. The DNA of the CDR3 is TGTGCCAGCAGCTTGACGGGACTAGCGGGGGAGCAGTATTTT. Protein sequence: CASSLTGLAGEQYF. The V gene is TRBV7-2, the J gene TRBJ2-3; 14 bases map to TRBD2. Germline-derived CDR1 and CDR2 are SGHTA and FQGNSA. CDR3 length: 14 residues. The V gene end was trimmed by 3 bases and the J gene end by 11 bases; junction bases not matched to a gene: 4.

This clonotype was seen many times. V usage is TRBV6-1 and J usage is TRBJ2-2; the D call may be TRBD1 or TRBD2 (5 bases each). The CDR3 length is 15 residues. Germline CDR1 is MNHNS and CDR2 is SASEGT. V was trimmed by 7 bases and J by 0 bases, leaving 12 bases between them. The CDR3 region is CASKRDRPNTGELFF. CDR3 sequence (DNA): TGTGCCAGCAAACGGGACCGACCGAACACCGGGGAGCTGTTTTTT.